Following are 28 T cell receptor beta chains from one sample sequenced in a study of blood T cell repertoires in COVID-19. The method was immunoSEQ multiplex PCR; TCRdb's version includes in-frame clones alone and lacks a portion of them. The top ten clones hold 7.9% of a sample with hundreds of thousands of clones, about 84% of them seen once. Sequenced sample: peripheral blood. All receptors come from an elderly woman with acute or convalescent COVID-19.

The rearrangement uses TRBV28 and TRBJ2-2, with 8 bases that match TRBD2. J was trimmed by 0 bases and V by 6 bases; bases with no gene match: 0. This CDR3 is 14 amino acids long. CDR1 MDHEN and CDR2 SYDVKM come from the germline V gene. CDR3 nucleotide sequence: TGTGCCAGCAGACTAGCGGCGAACACCGGGGAGCTGTTTTTT. The encoded protein is CASRLAANTGELFF.

The chain joins TRBV6-1 to TRBJ1-4; a possible D gene is TRBD1 (6 bases). CDR1 is MNHNS and CDR2 is SASEGT in the germline V gene. The CDR3 covers 15 residues. V was cut by 0 bases and J by 2 bases, with 7 bases left in between. This chain's CDR3 is CASSEATGTNEKLFF. The CDR3 DNA reads as TGTGCCAGCAGTGAAGCCACAGGGACTAATGAAAAACTGTTTTTT.

This clone was seen once. V and J are TRBV5-1 and TRBJ2-3; 8 bases map to TRBD2. V lost 3 bases, J lost 5 bases, and 14 bases stayed unmatched. Looked up from germline, CDR1 is SGHRS and CDR2 is YFSETQ. The CDR3 is 17 residues long. For the CDR3, the DNA is TGCGCCAGCAGCTACGAAGGCGGGGGGACTCGACAAGATACGCAGTATTTT. This gives the protein CASSYEGGGTRQDTQYF.

On this clone itself: The same CDR3 can be traced to other DNA sequences in this sample. The J gene is TRBJ1-5, the V gene TRBV5-1; D is possibly TRBD1 (6 bases). Trimming pared 4 bases from V and 7 bases from J, leaving 9 bases between. The CDR3 has 12 residues. Germline V gene sequence: CDR1 SGHRS, CDR2 YFSETQ. The CDR3 reads CASSPTGQPQHF. CDR3 in DNA: TGCGCCAGCAGCCCGACAGGCCAGCCCCAGCATTTT.

CDR3 residues: CASSLVASGKNEQFF. CDR3 bases: TGCGCCAGCAGCTTGGTTGCTAGCGGGAAAAATGAGCAGTTCTTC. The rearrangement joins TRBV5-1 to TRBJ2-1; 9 positions match TRBD2. There are 15 residues in the CDR3. CDR1 and CDR2 (germline): SGHRS, YFSETQ. V was clipped by 0 bases and J by 7 bases; unmatched bases: 5. Full variable domain (outside the CDR3, taken from reference TRBV5-1 and TRBJ2-1): KAGVTQTPRYLIKTRGQQVTLSCSPISGHRSVSWYQQTPGQGLQFLFEYFSETQRNKGNFPGRFSGRQFSNSRSEMNVSTLELGDSALYLCASSLVASGKNEQFFGPGTRLTVL.

The V call is TRBV5-1, the J call TRBJ2-3, with 7 bases fitting TRBD2. Trimming at V came to 0 bases and at J to 5 bases, leaving 6 bases not matched to a gene. Germline CDR1 and CDR2: SGHRS and YFSETQ. CDR3 length: 15 amino acids. The CDR3 region is CASSLVAGARDTQYF. As DNA, the CDR3 is TGCGCCAGCAGCTTGGTTGCGGGAGCGAGAGATACGCAGTATTTT.

The chain joins TRBV19 to TRBJ1-2; TRBD1 agrees at 9 bases. The CDR3 covers 14 residues. V was pared by 5 bases and J by 7 bases, with 8 bases of the junction left unmatched. The germline gives CDR1 LNHDA, CDR2 SQIVND (reference sequence). The CDR3: CASSADRGYGGYTF. The CDR3 nucleotides read TGTGCCAGTAGTGCCGACAGGGGGTACGGTGGCTACACCTTC. The full variable domain, rest sourced from reference TRBV19 and TRBJ1-2, is DGGITQSPKYLFRKEGQNVTLSCEQNLNHDAMYWYRQDPGQGLRLIYYSQIVNDFQKGDIAEGYSVSREKKESFPLTVTSAQKNPTAFYLCASSADRGYGGYTFGSGTRLTVV.

This chain links TRBV7-9 with TRBJ1-1; maybe TRBD1 (5 bases). This CDR3 is 14 amino acids long. Trimming pared 1 base from V and 4 bases from J, leaving 10 bases between. The germline gives CDR1 SEHNR, CDR2 FQNEAQ (reference sequence). DNA for the CDR3: TGTGCCAGCAGCTTAGTTGGCAGGGTCACTGAAGCTTTCTTT. It translates to CASSLVGRVTEAFF.

This clone was counted once. The J gene is TRBJ2-3, the V gene TRBV15, with TRBD2 matching over 7 bases. The CDR3 consists of 15 residues. Germline CDR1 reads LNHNV; CDR2 reads YYDKDF (reference sequence). The V and J ends lost 5 bases and 4 bases, in that order; junction bases with no gene match: 9. Here the CDR3 DNA reads TGTGCCACCAGCGGGGGGGTCAGGATGGCAGATACGCAGTATTTT. Its translation: CATSGGVRMADTQYF.

The chain has TRBV6-5 and TRBJ2-7; 9 nucleotides agree with TRBD1. The V and J ends lost 6 bases and 5 bases, in that order; junction bases with no gene match: 8. Germline V gene data show CDR1 as MNHEY and CDR2 as SVGAGI. This CDR3 comprises 14 residues. This CDR3 reads CASSPDRGIDEQYF. CDR3 coding DNA: TGTGCCAGCAGCCCGGACAGGGGTATCGACGAGCAGTACTTC.

V usage is TRBV5-8 and J usage is TRBJ2-2; tentative D call: TRBD1 (5 bases). There are 13 residues in the CDR3. From germline, CDR1 is SGHTS and CDR2 YDEGEE. The ends were cut back, 4 bases at V and 7 bases at J, with 11 bases in the middle. The CDR3 protein is CASSRTFSGELFF. The CDR3 DNA is TGTGCCAGCAGCCGGACATTTAGCGGGGAGCTGTTTTTT. The full variable domain, its missing parts supplied by reference TRBV5-8 and TRBJ2-2, is EAGVTQSPTHLIKTRGQQATLRCSPISGHTSVYWYQQALGLGLQFLLWYDEGEERNRGNFPPRFSGRQFPNYSSELNVNALELEDSALYLCASSRTFSGELFFGEGSRLTVL.

The genes are TRBV11-2 and TRBJ1-6; 9 bases map to TRBD1. Germline CDR1 SGHAT, CDR2 FQNNGV. Germline trimming cut 5 bases from V and 7 bases from J; bases unmatched to any gene: 9. There are 16 residues in the CDR3. CDR3 bases: TGTGCCAGCAGCCCACGGGGGACAGGGCCAAATTCACCCCTCCACTTT. Protein product: CASSPRGTGPNSPLHF.

This clone came up a few times. This rearrangement joins TRBV7-9 to TRBJ1-1; TRBD1 matches at 7 bases. Losses at the gene ends were 4 bases for V and 1 base for J; bases not matched to a gene: 3. Germline assignment: CDR1 SEHNR and CDR2 FQNEAQ (reference sequence). CDR3 length: 14 amino acids. CDR3 coding DNA: TGTGCCAGCAGCTCGACAGGGAAGAACACTGAAGCTTTCTTT. As protein: CASSSTGKNTEAFF.

This clone was observed many times. The chain links TRBV2 to TRBJ2-1; possible D gene TRBD1, 6 bases. The V and J ends lost 4 bases and 12 bases respectively, with 16 bases between them. CDR3 size: 13 residues. The germline V gene has CDR1 SNHLY and CDR2 FYNNEI. The CDR3 sequence is CASSGRQVMRQFF. The CDR3, as DNA: TGTGCCAGCAGTGGACGACAGGTCATGCGGCAGTTCTTC.

The chain carries TRBV28 and TRBJ1-3; D remains ambiguous. This CDR3 has 13 amino acids. V lost 8 bases and J 2 bases, leaving 10 bases between the germline ends. Germline V gene lookup returns CDR1 MDHEN and CDR2 SYDVKM. DNA of the CDR3: TGTGCCAGCCTAACGGGAACTGGAAACACCATATATTTT. Translating gives CASLTGTGNTIYF.

The chain is built from TRBV7-9 and TRBJ1-5; D unclear. V dropped 5 bases and J dropped 0 bases, with 5 bases sitting between them. The CDR3 has 13 amino acids. The germline gives CDR1 SEHNR, CDR2 FQNEAQ (reference sequence). The CDR3 loop reads CASSPISNQPQHF. CDR3 coding DNA: TGTGCCAGCAGCCCCATTAGCAATCAGCCCCAGCATTTT.

This chain connects TRBV29-1 to TRBJ2-1; possibly TRBD1 for D (5 bases). Trimming removed 6 bases at V and 4 bases at J, with 13 bases between. Germline V gene data show CDR1 as SQVTM and CDR2 as ANQGSEA. The CDR3 contains 13 residues. The DNA for the CDR3 is TGCAGCGTCGGCAGGGTCACATACAATGAGCAGTTCTTC. This encodes CSVGRVTYNEQFF.

The CDR3 region has the DNA TGTGCCAGCAGCTTTTCGGGACAGGGAAGCGAAAAACTGTTTTTT. This sequence encodes CASSFSGQGSEKLFF. The chain uses TRBV7-2 and TRBJ1-4, with 9 bases aligning to TRBD1. The germline V gene has CDR1 SGHTA and CDR2 FQGNSA. Germline trimming cut 3 bases from V and 8 bases from J; bases unmatched to any gene: 7. This CDR3 comprises 15 residues.

This sequence joins TRBV6-1 and TRBJ2-3, with 8 bases identical to TRBD2. CDR3 length: 17 residues. CDR1 is MNHNS, CDR2 SASEGT, per germline. Germline trimming cut 0 bases from V and 7 bases from J; bases unmatched to any gene: 12. CDR3 bases: TGTGCCAGCAGTGAAGCGCGAGGGGTGCGCGGGAGGAATACGCAGTATTTT. Translation: CASSEARGVRGRNTQYF.

The rearrangement uses TRBV4-2 and TRBJ2-3, with TRBD2 matching over 11 bases. The CDR3 is 18 amino acids. V trimming: 3 bases; J trimming: 6 bases; junction bases outside the gene matches: 14. Per germline, CDR1 LGHNA and CDR2 YNFKEQ. The chain's CDR3 is CASSQETSGVAGADTQYF. The CDR3 DNA is TGTGCCAGCAGCCAGGAGACTAGCGGGGTCGCGGGGGCGGATACGCAGTATTTT.

This clone came up once. The chain joins TRBV10-3 to TRBJ2-3, with D maybe TRBD1 (5 bases). The germline V and J ends were trimmed by 0 bases and 5 bases, with 18 bases remaining between them. The CDR3 has 17 residues. CDR1 ENHRY and CDR2 SYGVKD come from the germline V gene. CDR3 in amino acids: CAISESKASGKEDTQYF. The CDR3 region has the DNA TGTGCCATCAGTGAGTCCAAGGCTTCAGGGAAGGAAGATACGCAGTATTTT.

The table lists this clone with a count of one. The chain employs TRBV10-3 and TRBJ2-7, with a tentative D call TRBD2 (5 bases). This CDR3 is built from 13 residues. V shed 11 bases and J shed 3 bases, with 17 bases lying between them. Germline CDR1 reads ENHRY; CDR2 reads SYGVKD. This CDR3 reads CAVRLDRGYEQYF. CDR3 DNA sequence: TGTGCCGTCCGATTGGATCGGGGCTACGAGCAGTACTTC.

This chain joins TRBV10-1 and TRBJ1-1, with D possibly being TRBD1 (6 bases). Trimming pared 0 bases from V and 1 base from J, leaving 9 bases between. Germline V gene data show CDR1 as WNHNN and CDR2 as SYGVQD (reference sequence). This CDR3 comprises 15 residues. The CDR3 bases are TGCGCCAGCAGTGAGTCGACAGGCGAGAACACTGAAGCTTTCTTT. Translating it yields CASSESTGENTEAFF.

V and J are TRBV4-1 and TRBJ2-3; tentative D call: TRBD1 (5 bases). The V end was cut by 0 bases, the J end by 4 bases, with 14 bases between. This CDR3 spans 16 amino acids. From germline, CDR1 is MGHRA and CDR2 YSYEKL. The CDR3 DNA reads as TGCGCCAGCAGCCAAGAGAAGGGGTTAATGGCAGATACGCAGTATTTT. This translates into CASSQEKGLMADTQYF.

This chain joins TRBV12-5 and TRBJ1-6; perhaps TRBD1 as D (5 bases). V was shortened by 6 bases and J by 5 bases, with 14 bases between the two germline ends. The CDR3 length is 15 residues. From germline, CDR1 is LGHNT and CDR2 FRNRAP. The CDR3 DNA reads as TGTGCTAGTGGACTGTTCGACAGTAATAATTCACCCCTCCACTTT. It is translated as CASGLFDSNNSPLHF.

The gene calls are TRBV28 and TRBJ1-1, with 7 positions matching TRBD1. Germline V gene data show CDR1 as MDHEN and CDR2 as SYDVKM. V lost 2 bases to trimming and J lost 2 bases; unmatched junction nucleotides: 8. CDR3 length equals 16 residues. The CDR3 nucleotides are TGTGCCAGCAGTTTAGCGGCAGGGGGAGACAACACTGAAGCTTTCTTT. Its protein product is CASSLAAGGDNTEAFF.

This clone has just one count. V usage is TRBV6-2 or TRBV6-3 and J usage is TRBJ2-5; maybe TRBD2 (5 bases). The CDR3 has 14 residues. Germline CDR1 MNHEY, CDR2 SVGEGT. Trimming removed 6 bases at V and 5 bases at J, with 16 bases between. For the CDR3, the DNA is TGTGCCAGCAGCTCAGCGACCGCGGGTGAGACCCAGTACTTC. Protein sequence: CASSSATAGETQYF.

This clone was seen ten or more times. The V gene is TRBV25-1, the J gene TRBJ2-7; D is unresolved. Per the germline V gene, CDR1 is MGHDK and CDR2 is SYGVNS. The ends were cut back, 5 bases at V and 4 bases at J, with 18 bases in the middle. The CDR3 contains 15 residues. CDR3 region: CASSPSNRGSYEQYF. In DNA form, the CDR3 reads TGTGCCAGCAGTCCCTCGAATCGCGGATCGTACGAGCAGTACTTC.